The rows below give T cell receptor beta chains drawn from one sample of a study of T cells after yellow fever vaccination. Each CDR3 protein is one row after TCRdb ran MiXCR on the 5' RACE reads. The profile shows about 430,000 distinct CDR3 sequences, around 20% of them singletons. The sequencing here drew on PBMCs, taken before the yellow fever booster vaccination. The source is a man younger than 35 who received the YFV17D yellow fever vaccine. Both conserved end residues are part of each CDR3. Each record gives: J gene, V gene, D gene, clone size, CDR3 protein, CDR3 DNA. D genes are given only for firm matches. Not every row has a clone size; where given, it reads once, few, many or a size class.

j_call: TRBJ1-1
v_call: TRBV7-2
d_call: -
clone_size: many
cdr3_aa: CASSGARGGTNTEAFF
cdr3_nt: TGTGCCAGCAGTGGGGCCCGGGGGGGAACGAACACTGAAGCTTTCTTT

j_call: TRBJ2-3
v_call: TRBV6-2/TRBV6-3
d_call: TRBD1
clone_size: -
cdr3_aa: CASSFRDRYTDTQYF
cdr3_nt: TGTGCCAGCAGTTTCCGGGACAGGTACACAGATACGCAGTATTTT

j_call: TRBJ1-2
v_call: TRBV7-2
d_call: TRBD1
clone_size: -
cdr3_aa: CASSRRPGQGYGYTF
cdr3_nt: TGTGCCAGCAGCCGAAGACCGGGACAGGGCTATGGCTACACCTTC

j_call: TRBJ2-5
v_call: TRBV14
d_call: -
clone_size: few
cdr3_aa: CASSLRQAGETQYF
cdr3_nt: TGTGCCAGCAGCCTCCGACAGGCTGGGGAGACCCAGTACTTC

j_call: TRBJ2-2
v_call: TRBV5-4
d_call: -
clone_size: few
cdr3_aa: CASSREGAGELFF
cdr3_nt: TGTGCCAGCAGCAGGGAGGGGGCCGGGGAGCTGTTTTTT

j_call: TRBJ1-6
v_call: TRBV10-3
d_call: TRBD1
clone_size: -
cdr3_aa: CAISRDSGNSPVHF
cdr3_nt: TGTGCCATCAGTCGGGACAGCGGTAATTCACCCGTCCACTTT

j_call: TRBJ1-5
v_call: TRBV20-1
d_call: -
clone_size: -
cdr3_aa: CSARKTGGPNQPQHF
cdr3_nt: TGCAGTGCTAGAAAGACAGGCGGCCCCAATCAGCCCCAGCATTTT

j_call: TRBJ1-2
v_call: TRBV7-9
d_call: -
clone_size: few
cdr3_aa: CASSAHRTNYSYGYTF
cdr3_nt: TGTGCCAGCAGCGCTCACCGGACAAACTACTCCTATGGCTACACCTTC

j_call: TRBJ2-4
v_call: TRBV11-2
d_call: TRBD2
clone_size: -
cdr3_aa: CASSAGLAGVLAKNIQYF
cdr3_nt: TGTGCCAGCAGCGCGGGACTAGCGGGGGTTTTAGCCAAAAACATTCAGTACTTC

j_call: TRBJ1-2
v_call: TRBV12-3/TRBV12-4
d_call: -
clone_size: -
cdr3_aa: CASRLTGEGYGYTF
cdr3_nt: TGTGCCAGCAGGCTGACAGGAGAAGGCTATGGCTACACCTTC

j_call: TRBJ1-5
v_call: TRBV7-8
d_call: -
clone_size: -
cdr3_aa: CASSLVGGAGQPQHF
cdr3_nt: TGTGCCAGCAGCTTAGTCGGGGGGGCTGGTCAGCCCCAGCATTTT

j_call: TRBJ2-7
v_call: TRBV15
d_call: -
clone_size: -
cdr3_aa: CATSREGPTIGWSYEQYF
cdr3_nt: TGTGCCACCAGCAGAGAGGGACCCACCATCGGATGGAGCTACGAGCAGTACTTC

j_call: TRBJ2-3
v_call: TRBV29-1
d_call: TRBD2
clone_size: -
cdr3_aa: CSGLAAYTDTQYF
cdr3_nt: TGCAGCGGCCTAGCGGCCTATACAGATACGCAGTATTTT

j_call: TRBJ2-6
v_call: TRBV18
d_call: TRBD1
clone_size: -
cdr3_aa: CASSVQGRGRTAANVLTF
cdr3_nt: TGTGCCAGCTCAGTACAGGGGCGAGGTCGAACAGCGGCCAACGTCCTGACTTTC

j_call: TRBJ1-5
v_call: TRBV5-1
d_call: TRBD1
clone_size: few
cdr3_aa: CASSSQGDRPQHF
cdr3_nt: TGCGCCAGCAGCTCACAGGGGGATCGGCCCCAGCATTTT

j_call: TRBJ2-2
v_call: TRBV6-6
d_call: -
clone_size: few
cdr3_aa: CAARLSAYTGELFF
cdr3_nt: TGTGCCGCCAGGTTAAGCGCGTACACCGGGGAGCTGTTTTTT

j_call: TRBJ2-3
v_call: TRBV5-5
d_call: TRBD2
clone_size: -
cdr3_aa: CASSLDVLAGGTDTQYF
cdr3_nt: TGTGCCAGCAGCTTGGATGTCCTAGCGGGGGGTACAGATACGCAGTATTTT

j_call: TRBJ1-1
v_call: TRBV9
d_call: -
clone_size: -
cdr3_aa: CASSVHRADTEAFF
cdr3_nt: TGTGCCAGCAGCGTCCACAGGGCGGACACTGAAGCTTTCTTT

j_call: TRBJ2-1
v_call: TRBV5-1
d_call: -
clone_size: few
cdr3_aa: CASSTGGGRYNEQFF
cdr3_nt: TGCGCCAGCAGCACAGGGGGGGGCCGGTACAATGAGCAGTTCTTC

j_call: TRBJ2-3
v_call: TRBV20-1
d_call: TRBD1
clone_size: few
cdr3_aa: CRPPIWDRDTDTQYF
cdr3_nt: TGCAGGCCGCCGATCTGGGACAGGGACACAGATACGCAGTATTTT

j_call: TRBJ2-7
v_call: TRBV4-3
d_call: TRBD2
clone_size: few
cdr3_aa: CASSPGTSGSYEQYF
cdr3_nt: TGCGCCAGCAGCCCCGGGACTAGCGGATCCTACGAGCAGTACTTC

j_call: TRBJ1-1
v_call: TRBV5-1
d_call: -
clone_size: -
cdr3_aa: CASSPTPNTEAFF
cdr3_nt: TGCGCCAGCAGCCCCACACCGAACACTGAAGCTTTCTTT

j_call: TRBJ1-2
v_call: TRBV20-1
d_call: -
clone_size: few
cdr3_aa: CSATRRANTYGYTF
cdr3_nt: TGCAGTGCTACTCGCAGGGCAAATACCTATGGCTACACCTTC

j_call: TRBJ2-1
v_call: TRBV2
d_call: TRBD2
clone_size: many
cdr3_aa: CASGTPELAGEENEQFF
cdr3_nt: TGTGCCAGCGGCACTCCCGAACTAGCGGGGGAAGAGAATGAGCAGTTCTTC

j_call: TRBJ1-2
v_call: TRBV6-5
d_call: TRBD1
clone_size: -
cdr3_aa: CASSYSTTGTYGYTF
cdr3_nt: TGTGCCAGCAGTTACTCGACGACAGGGACGTATGGCTACACCTTC

j_call: TRBJ2-1
v_call: TRBV20-1
d_call: -
clone_size: -
cdr3_aa: CSARDTTNNEQFF
cdr3_nt: TGCAGTGCTAGAGATACAACGAACAATGAGCAGTTCTTC

j_call: TRBJ2-1
v_call: TRBV7-6
d_call: -
clone_size: few
cdr3_aa: CASSAWTGTREQFF
cdr3_nt: TGTGCCAGCAGCGCCTGGACTGGTACTAGGGAGCAGTTCTTC

j_call: TRBJ1-5
v_call: TRBV6-6
d_call: -
clone_size: -
cdr3_aa: CASSHGGYSNQPHHF
cdr3_nt: TGTGCCAGCAGCCACGGGGGATATAGCAATCAGCCCCATCATTTT

j_call: TRBJ1-2
v_call: TRBV7-2
d_call: -
clone_size: -
cdr3_aa: CASSLLRPGAWDGYTF
cdr3_nt: TGTGCCAGCAGCCTCTTACGCCCGGGGGCGTGGGATGGCTACACCTTC

j_call: TRBJ2-2
v_call: TRBV5-1
d_call: TRBD1
clone_size: -
cdr3_aa: CASSLEGQEIGELFF
cdr3_nt: TGCGCCAGCAGCTTGGAAGGACAGGAGATCGGGGAGCTGTTTTTT

j_call: TRBJ1-4
v_call: TRBV7-2
d_call: -
clone_size: few
cdr3_aa: CASSAWSTNEKLFF
cdr3_nt: TGTGCCAGCAGCGCGTGGTCAACTAATGAAAAACTGTTTTTT

j_call: TRBJ1-1
v_call: TRBV28
d_call: -
clone_size: few
cdr3_aa: CASSLNLRRGAAFF
cdr3_nt: TGTGCCAGCAGTTTAAACTTAAGGAGGGGTGCAGCTTTCTTT

j_call: TRBJ1-2
v_call: TRBV27
d_call: -
clone_size: -
cdr3_aa: CASSLSRGYGYTF
cdr3_nt: TGTGCCAGCAGTTTATCGCGAGGTTATGGCTACACCTTC

j_call: TRBJ1-4
v_call: TRBV12-3/TRBV12-4
d_call: -
clone_size: few
cdr3_aa: CASSTRGNEKLFF
cdr3_nt: TGTGCCAGCAGTACAAGGGGGAATGAAAAACTGTTTTTT

j_call: TRBJ2-5
v_call: TRBV29-1
d_call: TRBD2
clone_size: many
cdr3_aa: CSVGTSGGQETQYF
cdr3_nt: TGCAGCGTGGGGACTAGCGGGGGGCAAGAGACCCAGTACTTC

j_call: TRBJ1-4
v_call: TRBV6-2/TRBV6-3
d_call: TRBD1
clone_size: few
cdr3_aa: CASGQALPVGKLFF
cdr3_nt: TGTGCCAGCGGACAGGCGCTCCCCGTCGGAAAACTGTTTTTT

j_call: TRBJ2-6
v_call: TRBV7-9
d_call: TRBD1
clone_size: -
cdr3_aa: CASSFGTGDLSGANVLTF
cdr3_nt: TGTGCCAGCAGCTTTGGGACAGGCGATCTTTCTGGGGCCAACGTCCTGACTTTC

j_call: TRBJ1-3
v_call: TRBV10-2
d_call: -
clone_size: few
cdr3_aa: CASSVTEGNTIYF
cdr3_nt: TGCGCCAGCAGTGTGACGGAGGGAAACACCATATATTTT

j_call: TRBJ1-2
v_call: TRBV7-9
d_call: -
clone_size: few
cdr3_aa: CASSRKMWQGSYGYTF
cdr3_nt: TGTGCCAGCAGCCGAAAGATGTGGCAGGGAAGCTATGGCTACACCTTC

j_call: TRBJ1-6
v_call: TRBV6-1
d_call: -
clone_size: -
cdr3_aa: CASSEEQGFNSPLHF
cdr3_nt: TGTGCCAGCAGTGAAGAGCAGGGGTTTAATTCACCCCTCCACTTT

j_call: TRBJ2-7
v_call: TRBV4-3
d_call: -
clone_size: -
cdr3_aa: CASSREVHYEQYF
cdr3_nt: TGCGCCAGCAGCCGTGAGGTCCACTACGAGCAGTACTTC